These 3 T cell receptor beta chains were all obtained from the same sample, sequenced in a study of shared clonotypes between healthy human individuals (dated by TCRdb to about 2020). The library was produced with the immunoSEQ multiplex PCR assay. TCRdb holds this immuneACCESS table with in-frame rearrangements only. Some clones are missing; in checked studies, unresolved V genes explain under half, and the rest has no known cause. The sample table holds 450,000 to 650,000 clones, of which 70% to 80% were seen once. Of the sample, approximately 12% falls within the top ten clones. The sequenced sample consisted of PBMCs. All receptors derive from a middle-aged woman in good health. Some clones in this sample may be carry-over from other donors' samples.

The chain has TRBV9 and TRBJ2-5; TRBD2 matches 11 bases. The germline gives CDR1 SGDLS, CDR2 YYNGEE. With 0 bases clipped from V and 1 base from J, the junction kept 8 bases outside the gene matches. CDR3 length equals 18 residues. CDR3 sequence: CASSVALTSGNLQETQYF. The CDR3 DNA is TGTGCCAGCAGCGTAGCCCTGACTAGCGGGAACCTCCAAGAGACCCAGTACTTC. Supplemented by reference TRBV9 and TRBJ2-5, the full variable domain reads DSGVTQTPKHLITATGQRVTLRCSPRSGDLSVYWYQQSLDQGLQFLIQYYNGEERAKGNILERFSAQQFPDLHSELNLSSLELGDSALYFCASSVALTSGNLQETQYFGPGTRLLVL.

This chain uses TRBV30 with TRBJ1-1; 7 bases fit TRBD1. CDR1 is GTSNPN, CDR2 SVGIG, per germline (reference sequence). This CDR3 region has 11 residues. V lost 5 bases to trimming and J lost 5 bases; unmatched junction nucleotides: 2. CDR3 region: CAWGRGTEAFF. CDR3 nucleotide sequence: TGTGCCTGGGGCAGGGGGACTGAAGCTTTCTTT.

Comment on this clone: This is likely an artifact of a read error, given a far larger clone one base away. The identical CDR3 is also encoded by other nucleotide sequences in the sample. The gene calls are TRBV27 and TRBJ2-7; tentatively, D is TRBD1 or TRBD2 (5 bases each). This CDR3 region has 17 residues. Germline assignment: CDR1 MNHEY and CDR2 SMNVEV (reference sequence). Trimming cost V 4 bases and J 3 bases, with 22 bases left between them. Here the CDR3 DNA reads TGTGCCAGCAGTTCTTCCCCAGTACCGGGGCCCGGCTACGAGCAGTACTTC. It yields the protein CASSSSPVPGPGYEQYF.